A single sample gave rise to the 26 T cell receptor beta chains below, sequenced in a study of T cell responses to AZD1222 COVID-19 vaccine. Using immunoSEQ multiplex PCR, the repertoire was profiled, and TCRdb retains in-frame clones only, with some absent. The repertoire holds around 84,000 clones, with about 91% as singletons. Material: peripheral blood, obtained on day 0 of MenACWY control vaccination. These receptors all stem from an adult in good health.

The rearrangement uses TRBV28 and TRBJ1-5; the D gene is possibly TRBD1 (6 bases). There are 15 residues in the CDR3. V gave up 10 bases and J gave up 1 base, with 17 bases separating them. Per the germline V gene, CDR1 is MDHEN and CDR2 is SYDVKM. CDR3 sequence reads: CATQRGDRSNQPQHF. DNA of the CDR3: TGTGCCACCCAAAGGGGGGATAGGAGCAATCAGCCCCAGCATTTT.

V gene TRBV19 combines with J gene TRBJ1-4; 7 nucleotides match TRBD1. From germline, CDR1 is LNHDA and CDR2 SQIVND (reference sequence). The trim removed 4 bases at V and 8 bases at J, leaving 1 base unmatched. This CDR3 is 12 amino acids long. The CDR3 spells CASSTGGEKLFF. The CDR3, as DNA: TGTGCCAGTAGTACAGGGGGGGAAAAACTGTTTTTT.

In its sample, this clone was seen once. The CDR3, as DNA: TGTGCCAGCACCCAGCAGGGTGCCTACGAGCAGTACTTC. Protein: CASTQQGAYEQYF. V is TRBV6-6 and J is TRBJ2-7; TRBD1 is a possible D gene (5 bases). This CDR3 has 13 amino acids. CDR1 is MNHNY, CDR2 SVGAGI, per germline (reference sequence). V was trimmed by 7 bases and J by 2 bases, leaving 12 bases between them.

The chain couples TRBV30 to TRBJ1-3; 9 bases agree with TRBD1. This CDR3 has 15 amino acids. V was pared by 4 bases and J by 4 bases, with 8 bases of the junction left unmatched. The germline V gene has CDR1 GTSNPN and CDR2 SVGIG (reference sequence). The CDR3 sequence is CAWKANRGLGNTIYF. The CDR3 DNA follows: TGTGCCTGGAAGGCGAACAGGGGGCTAGGAAACACCATATATTTT.

The rearrangement joins TRBV5-1 to TRBJ1-6, with a possible D match to TRBD1 (6 bases). Germline lookup yields CDR1 SGHRS and CDR2 YFSETQ. V lost 0 bases and J 5 bases, leaving 15 bases between the germline ends. This CDR3 has 17 residues. The CDR3 loop reads CASSLVGRGSDNSPLHF. CDR3 DNA sequence: TGCGCCAGCAGCTTGGTCGGCAGGGGTAGCGATAATTCACCCCTCCACTTT.

The CDR3 nucleotides are TGCGCCAGCAGCCAAGAACCCTGGACTAGCGATCCCTACGAGCAGTACTTC. Protein sequence: CASSQEPWTSDPYEQYF. J is TRBJ2-7 and V is TRBV4-3; 9 bases are shared with TRBD2. The germline V gene has CDR1 LGHNA and CDR2 YSLEER. V lost 0 bases and J lost 2; bases outside the gene matches: 8. The CDR3 length is 17 residues.

This chain links TRBV29-1 with TRBJ1-2; TRBD1 is a possible D gene (6 bases). The ends were cut back, 7 bases at V and 1 base at J, with 16 bases in the middle. The CDR3 consists of 14 residues. Germline-derived CDR1 and CDR2 are SQVTM and ANQGSEA. CDR3 loop: CSARGGSLNYGYTF. Written as DNA, the CDR3 is TGCAGCGCCAGGGGAGGCTCCCTTAACTATGGCTACACCTTC.

The chain has TRBV2 and TRBJ1-1; D ambiguous. V gave up 8 bases and J gave up 0 bases, with 13 bases separating them. Germline V CDR1 and CDR2: SNHLY, FYNNEI. The CDR3 is 14 amino acids. CDR3 sequence (DNA): TGTGCCAGCGGACCGTCGCGCCTGAACACTGAAGCTTTCTTT. Translating it yields CASGPSRLNTEAFF. Looking up the rest from reference TRBV2 and TRBJ1-1 gives the full variable domain: EPEVTQTPSHQVTQMGQEVILRCVPISNHLYFYWYRQILGQKVEFLVSFYNNEISEKSEIFDDQFSVERPDGSNFTLKIRSTKLEDSAMYFCASGPSRLNTEAFFGQGTRLTVV.

The chain has TRBV6-1 and TRBJ1-3; 8 nucleotides line up with TRBD1. CDR1 and CDR2 (germline): MNHNS, SASEGT. The trim removed 1 base at V and 5 bases at J, leaving 13 bases unmatched. The CDR3 length is 18 residues. This chain's CDR3 is CASSEVLSTGANRNTIYF. For the CDR3, the DNA is TGTGCCAGCAGTGAAGTCCTCTCGACAGGGGCAAATAGAAACACCATATATTTT.

This clone was detected once. The chain recombines TRBV6-5 with TRBJ1-5; no clear D gene. Germline CDR1 is MNHEY and CDR2 is SVGAGI. CDR3 length: 14 residues. V lost 8 bases and J 1 base, leaving 12 bases between the germline ends. The chain's CDR3 is CASSEGRSNQPQHF. The CDR3 DNA follows: TGTGCCAGCTCGGAGGGTCGGAGCAATCAGCCCCAGCATTTT.

The chain carries TRBV19 and TRBJ2-2, with 11 positions matching TRBD2. Trimming cost V 3 bases and J 7 bases; bases outside gene matches: 4. CDR1 is LNHDA and CDR2 is SQIVND in the germline V gene (reference sequence). This CDR3 has 15 amino acids. CDR3 in amino acids: CASSMIAGGSGELFF. CDR3 sequence (DNA): TGTGCCAGTAGTATGATAGCGGGGGGGAGCGGGGAGCTGTTTTTT.

J is TRBJ2-2 and V is TRBV19; 10 bases agree with TRBD2. Germline V lookup: CDR1 LNHDA, CDR2 SQIVND (reference sequence). The CDR3 runs 18 residues. The ends lost 4 bases at V and 4 bases at J; junction bases unmatched: 12. CDR3 nucleotide sequence: TGTGCCAGTAGTAAACTAGCGGGGAGACCCCATGGCACCGGGGAGCTGTTTTTT. As protein: CASSKLAGRPHGTGELFF.

V is TRBV7-9 and J is TRBJ1-4; D remains unclear. V was cut by 0 bases and J by 7 bases, with 12 bases left in between. Looked up from germline, CDR1 is SEHNR and CDR2 is FQNEAQ (reference sequence). The CDR3 consists of 15 residues. The CDR3 region is CASSLARNKGEKLFF. DNA for the CDR3: TGTGCCAGCAGCTTAGCTCGTAACAAGGGTGAAAAACTGTTTTTT.

This clone turned up a few times. This chain connects TRBV6-5 to TRBJ1-2; TRBD1 aligns across 9 bases. Trimming at V came to 7 bases and at J to 8 bases, leaving 14 bases not matched to a gene. This CDR3 has 15 residues. Germline assignment: CDR1 MNHEY and CDR2 SVGAGI. The CDR3 sequence: CASTLRGGQGGGYTF. The CDR3 DNA sequence: TGTGCCAGCACCCTACGAGGGGGACAGGGAGGCGGCTACACCTTC.

The chain is built from TRBV18 and TRBJ1-2; 8 nucleotides match TRBD1. With 4 bases clipped from V and 0 bases from J, the junction kept 7 bases outside the gene matches. This CDR3 region has 16 residues. Germline lookup yields CDR1 KGHSH and CDR2 LQKENI. CDR3 residues: CASSQTGTGSNYGYTF. For the CDR3, the DNA is TGTGCCAGCTCACAAACCGGGACAGGCTCTAACTATGGCTACACCTTC.

V usage is TRBV2 and J usage is TRBJ1-2, with 10 bases identical to TRBD1. After removal of 6 bases from V and 8 bases from J, the junction contained 12 bases not matched to a gene. The length of the CDR3 is 15 residues. Germline loops: CDR1 SNHLY, CDR2 FYNNEI. The CDR3 sequence is CASSPWGGQGDGYTF. The CDR3 nucleotides are TGTGCCAGCAGCCCGTGGGGCGGACAGGGGGACGGCTACACCTTC.

This chain joins TRBV5-6 and TRBJ1-1; D may be TRBD1 (5 bases). V lost 3 bases and J 3 bases, leaving 21 bases between the germline ends. This CDR3 contains 17 residues. Germline CDR1 reads SGHDT; CDR2 reads YYEEEE. CDR3 residues: CASSSYTLVGGDTEAFF. The CDR3 DNA follows: TGTGCCAGCAGCTCCTACACTCTCGTCGGGGGGGACACTGAAGCTTTCTTT.

The J gene is TRBJ1-2, the V gene TRBV5-5; no firm D call. The V end lost 0 bases, the J end lost 7 bases, and 10 bases lay between the germline ends. CDR3 length equals 13 residues. The germline CDR1 and CDR2 sequences are SGHKS and YYEKEE (reference sequence). CDR3 in DNA: TGTGCCAGCAGCTTGGGGGGTCGGATTGGCTACACCTTC. This codes for CASSLGGRIGYTF.

This chain links TRBV20-1 with TRBJ2-3, with 13 bases identical to TRBD2. V gave up 3 bases and J gave up 2 bases; unmatched junction bases: 8. CDR1 and CDR2 (germline): DFQATT, SNEGSKA (reference sequence). The CDR3 extends over 17 amino acids. The CDR3 reads CSASPRTSGGATDTQYF. DNA for the CDR3: TGCAGTGCTAGTCCCCGAACTAGCGGGGGGGCCACAGATACGCAGTATTTT.

The V gene is TRBV4-2, the J gene TRBJ1-4; D uncertain. The CDR3 has 15 amino acids. Germline-derived CDR1 and CDR2 are LGHNA and YNFKEQ. The V and J ends lost 4 bases and 8 bases respectively, with 17 bases between them. The CDR3 nucleotides read TGTGCCAGCAGCCCCCCTGGCTCCGAAGGGGAAAAACTGTTTTTT. Its protein product is CASSPPGSEGEKLFF.

The chain is built from TRBV20-1 and TRBJ1-1, with D perhaps matching TRBD1 (6 bases). This CDR3 has 15 amino acids. Germline lookup yields CDR1 DFQATT and CDR2 SNEGSKA (reference sequence). Trimming shortened V by 3 bases and J by 6 bases, and 20 bases separated the two germline ends. CDR3 in DNA: TGCAGTGCTAGTTCTACCGGGACAACCGACCCTGAAGCTTTCTTT. It is translated as CSASSTGTTDPEAFF.

The rearrangement links TRBV11-2 to TRBJ1-4, with D perhaps TRBD1 (5 bases). Germline V lookup: CDR1 SGHAT, CDR2 FQNNGV. V was pared by 5 bases and J by 8 bases, with 18 bases between. The CDR3 consists of 15 residues. This CDR3 reads CASSRRGVGTEKLFF. The CDR3 DNA reads as TGTGCCAGCAGCCGTAGAGGGGTGGGGACGGAAAAACTGTTTTTT.

The chain joins TRBV19 to TRBJ1-6, with D unresolved. CDR1 LNHDA and CDR2 SQIVND come from the germline V gene (reference sequence). Trimming removed 0 bases at V and 8 bases at J, with 11 bases between. The CDR3 has 15 amino acids. The CDR3 nucleotides are TGTGCCAGTAGTATAGATCGAACCGTGTATTCACCCCTCCACTTT. As protein: CASSIDRTVYSPLHF.

The chain joins TRBV28 to TRBJ1-5, with D unclear. Trimming removed 5 bases from V and 2 bases from J, with 4 bases in between. The CDR3 has 12 amino acids. Germline V CDR1 and CDR2: MDHEN, SYDVKM. The CDR3: CASSQGNQPQHF. In DNA form, the CDR3 reads TGTGCCAGCAGTCAGGGCAATCAGCCCCAGCATTTT. Drawing the rest from reference TRBV28 and TRBJ1-5, the complete variable domain is DVKVTQSSRYLVKRTGEKVFLECVQDMDHENMFWYRQDPGLGLRLIYFSYDVKMKEKGDIPEGYSVSREKKERFSLILESASTNQTSMYLCASSQGNQPQHFGDGTRLSIL.

J is TRBJ1-2 and V is TRBV27; D is unresolved. CDR3 length: 14 residues. From germline, CDR1 is MNHEY and CDR2 SMNVEV (reference sequence). The ends were cut back, 6 bases at V and 8 bases at J, with 19 bases in the middle. CDR3 in amino acids: CASSVDEGAYGYTF. CDR3 DNA sequence: TGTGCCAGCAGCGTCGACGAGGGCGCTTACGGCTACACCTTC.

This sequence joins TRBV7-2 and TRBJ1-4, with TRBD1 identical over 10 bases. Germline values: CDR1 SGHTA, CDR2 FQGNSA. The junction had 9 bases not matched to a gene; V was cut back by 5 bases and J by 0 bases. The CDR3 is 18 amino acids. CDR3 residues: CASSPRTGGIATNEKLFF. Written as DNA, the CDR3 is TGTGCCAGCAGCCCCCGGACAGGGGGAATAGCAACTAATGAAAAACTGTTTTTT. Supplemented by reference TRBV7-2 and TRBJ1-4, the full variable domain reads GAGVSQSPSNKVTEKGKDVELRCDPISGHTALYWYRQSLGQGLEFLIYFQGNSAPDKSGLPSDRFSAERTGGSVSTLTIQRTQQEDSAVYLCASSPRTGGIATNEKLFFGSGTQLSVL.